The clone carrying this T cell receptor beta chain was counted between two and nine times. As yet, its antigen is unknown. The data are from a study of cytomegalovirus exposure and HLA in healthy donors. Study summary: Of several hundred genotyped donors, about 81% clustered with self-reported Caucasian donors. Study results and caveats: Sequencing likely produced, as an artifact, a cluster of highly shared sequence variants. Several of the most significant clusters appeared, in a later analysis, to be linked to common viral pathogens. In vitro checks showed that a few CMV-associated chains really do target CMV antigens.

PCR used 60 Vbeta primers and 13 Jbeta primers. Profiling relied on immunoSEQ multiplex PCR, and the TCRdb table lists in-frame clones only, not all of them. The repertoire holds some 140,000 clones, with 60% to 85% as singletons. The source material was PBMCs. The receptor was isolated from a woman in her thirties or forties in good health and CMV-seronegative.

CDR3 loop: CSVEWGRSEAFF. CDR3 DNA sequence: TGCAGCGTTGAATGGGGCAGGTCTGAAGCTTTCTTT. The rearrangement uses TRBV29-1 and TRBJ1-1; weak D call: TRBD1 (5 bases). Germline CDR1 is SQVTM and CDR2 is ANQGSEA. The CDR3 has 12 amino acids. The V and J ends lost 2 bases and 6 bases respectively, with 10 bases between them. The variable domain in full, completed from reference TRBV29-1 and TRBJ1-1, reads SAVISQKPSRDICQRGTSLTIQCQVDSQVTMMFWYRQQPGQSLTLIATANQGSEATYESGFVIDKFPISRPNLTFSTLTVSNMSPEDSSIYLCSVEWGRSEAFFGQGTRLTVV.